This T cell receptor beta chain was obtained from a study of blood T cell repertoires in COVID-19. On the study more broadly: Collection of acute and convalescent COVID-19 samples took place in the United States, Italy and Spain. Sources were T cells, B-cell-depleted T cells, or PBMCs; the material itself was cDNA or gDNA.

Original handling: The authors estimated nucleated cell counts from reference gene primer amplification. Assay used: immunoSEQ multiplex PCR; TCRdb lists only in-frame clones, some missing. The D gene and trimming were derived from the DNA, and the V and J assignments and clone size from that table. Here the sample spans tens of thousands of clones, more than 75% being singletons. CDR1 and CDR2 from the germline V gene are LGHDT and YNNKEL (reference sequence). The CDR3 is 15 amino acids. The J segment lost 2 bases and the V segment lost 4 bases, leaving 7 bases of the junction unmatched. The sample comprised peripheral blood. This sequence was found in a human donor in a cohort sampled during active COVID-19. The rearrangement joins TRBV3-1 (or the pseudogene TRBV3-2) to TRBJ2-7; 8 bases align to TRBD1. The CDR3 DNA reads as TGTGCCAGCAGCCCCACCGGGACAGGCGCCTACGAGCAGTACTTC. Its translation is CASSPTGTGAYEQYF.